One and the same sample provided the 8 T cell receptor beta chains below, sequenced in a study of CD8+ T cells in alopecia areata. As the sequencing template, cDNA was produced by extracting RNA and reverse transcribing it. The table came from immunoSEQ multiplex PCR; TCRdb's copy has only in-frame clones and leaves some out. The data show approximately 300,000 clones, 55% to 70% seen once. Sample treatment: oral pan-JAK inhibitor, 5-10 mg twice daily. This sample comprised CD4+ T cells sorted from blood, obtained at week 24, from a patient treated with tofacitinib. The receptors were gathered from a human donor with alopecia areata.

The sample holds a few counts of this clone. The sample has other DNA sequences that encode this CDR3 too. The V and J genes are TRBV9 and TRBJ1-6; D uncertain. The germline CDR1 and CDR2 sequences are SGDLS and YYNGEE. The CDR3 runs to 15 residues. V lost 0 bases and J 0 bases, leaving 4 bases between the germline ends. The CDR3 nucleotides are TGTGCCAGCAGCGTAGAGAGCTCCTATAATTCACCCCTCCACTTT. The encoded protein is CASSVESSYNSPLHF. The variable domain in full, with the rest retrieved from reference TRBV9 and TRBJ1-6, is DSGVTQTPKHLITATGQRVTLRCSPRSGDLSVYWYQQSLDQGLQFLIQYYNGEERAKGNILERFSAQQFPDLHSELNLSSLELGDSALYFCASSVESSYNSPLHFGNGTRLTVT.

This chain uses TRBV30 with TRBJ2-7, with D possibly called TRBD1 or TRBD2 (5 bases each). This CDR3 has 13 amino acids. V was pared by 2 bases and J by 5 bases, with 13 bases between. The germline gives CDR1 GTSNPN, CDR2 SVGIG (reference sequence). CDR3 in DNA: TGTGCCTGGAGTAAGGGGACCCAAAACGAGCAGTACTTC. It encodes CAWSKGTQNEQYF.

This clone came up a few times. The J gene is TRBJ1-2, the V gene TRBV7-2, with D possibly being TRBD1 (5 bases). Germline V gene sequence: CDR1 SGHTA, CDR2 FQGNSA. Between the trimmed V and J ends, which lost 4 bases and 6 bases, there was a span of 15 bases. The CDR3 is 14 residues long. The CDR3 reads CASSWSSREDGYTF. In nucleotides, the CDR3 is TGTGCCAGCAGCTGGTCCAGCAGGGAAGATGGCTACACCTTC.

The rearrangement uses TRBV7-9 and TRBJ2-1; D ambiguous. Germline V lookup: CDR1 SEHNR, CDR2 FQNEAQ (reference sequence). There are 10 residues in the CDR3. The V and J ends lost 11 bases and 8 bases respectively, with 10 bases between them. Here the CDR3 reads CAGSQDEQFF. The CDR3 nucleotides are TGTGCCGGATCCCAGGATGAGCAGTTCTTC.

This rearrangement joins TRBV5-6 to TRBJ2-1; 7 nucleotides line up with TRBD2. V gave up 1 base and J gave up 0 bases; unmatched junction bases: 4. The V gene's germline CDR1 is SGHDT and CDR2 YYEEEE. CDR3 length: 16 residues. Here the CDR3 DNA reads TGTGCCAGCAGCTTGCGCGGCGGGGGCTCCTACAATGAGCAGTTCTTC. It encodes CASSLRGGGSYNEQFF.

J is TRBJ2-3 and V is TRBV27; D gene ambiguous. This CDR3 has 14 residues. Trimming removed 5 bases from V and 6 bases from J, with 15 bases in between. Germline V CDR1 and CDR2: MNHEY, SMNVEV (reference sequence). This chain's CDR3 is CASSPLTLRDTQYF. In DNA, the CDR3 is TGTGCCAGCAGTCCTTTAACTTTAAGGGATACGCAGTATTTT.

In DNA form, the CDR3 reads TGCGCCAGCAGTCGGACAGGAGATATCGGAGATACGCAGTATTTT. Its translation: CASSRTGDIGDTQYF. The rearrangement uses TRBV5-1 and TRBJ2-3, with 7 positions matching TRBD1. Germline assignment: CDR1 SGHRS and CDR2 YFSETQ. The junction had 11 bases not matched to a gene; V was cut back by 5 bases and J by 5 bases. CDR3 length: 15 amino acids. Based on the CDR3 plus reference TRBV5-1 and TRBJ2-3, the full variable domain is KAGVTQTPRYLIKTRGQQVTLSCSPISGHRSVSWYQQTPGQGLQFLFEYFSETQRNKGNFPGRFSGRQFSNSRSEMNVSTLELGDSALYLCASSRTGDIGDTQYFGPGTRLTVL.

This clone appeared a few times. This sample also contains other DNA sequences that code for the same CDR3. The chain combines TRBV20-1 with TRBJ2-2; D gene unclear. Germline CDR1 is DFQATT and CDR2 is SNEGSKA (reference sequence). The CDR3 covers 11 residues. The V end lost 4 bases, the J end lost 0 bases, and 0 bases lay between the germline ends. The CDR3 loop is CSATNTGELFF. In DNA form, the CDR3 reads TGCAGTGCTACGAACACCGGGGAGCTGTTTTTT.